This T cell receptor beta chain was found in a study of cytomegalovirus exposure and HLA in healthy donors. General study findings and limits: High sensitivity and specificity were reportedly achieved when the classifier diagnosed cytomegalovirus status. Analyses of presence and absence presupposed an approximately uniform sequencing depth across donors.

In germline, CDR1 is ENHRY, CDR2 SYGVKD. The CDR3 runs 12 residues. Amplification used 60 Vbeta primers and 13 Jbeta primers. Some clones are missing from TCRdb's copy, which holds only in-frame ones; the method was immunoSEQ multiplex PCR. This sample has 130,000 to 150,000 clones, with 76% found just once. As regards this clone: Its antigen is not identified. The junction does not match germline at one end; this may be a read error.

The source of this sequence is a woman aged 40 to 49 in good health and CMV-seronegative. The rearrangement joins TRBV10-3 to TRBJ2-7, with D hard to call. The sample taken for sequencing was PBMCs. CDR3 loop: CAISDTSYEQYF. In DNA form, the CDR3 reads TGTGCCATTAGTGACACTTCCTACGAGCAGTACTTC.